This T cell receptor (beta chain) was profiled in a study of blood T cells in healthy people across ages. A J-beta primer mix and a sample-barcoded 5' primer were used in a second PCR of roughly 6 to 11 cycles. Using its own MiXCR run on the 5' RACE reads, TCRdb lists one record per CDR3 protein. The table includes around 1,000,000 distinct CDR3 sequences, approximately 25% detected once. CDR3 length equals 14 residues. With 4 bases clipped from V and 4 bases from J, the junction kept 6 bases outside the gene matches. Germline V gene lookup returns CDR1 MGHRA and CDR2 YSYEKL. The same sample was also studied in work on T cells of mothers and their children.

Material for sequencing was blood. The chain is built from TRBV4-1 and TRBJ2-7; 8 bases are shared with TRBD1. The sequence was obtained from a girl aged 2 to 9 in good health. The CDR3 sequence is CASSRDDRGYEQYF. DNA for the CDR3: TGCGCCAGCAGCCGGGACGACAGGGGATACGAGCAGTACTTC.